This T cell receptor (beta chain) was identified in a study of blood T cell repertoires in COVID-19. Recovered Cohort 3 donors showed two negative PCRs, clearance, or symptom resolution. The table came from immunoSEQ multiplex PCR; TCRdb's copy has only in-frame clones and leaves some out. The repertoire includes about 170,000 clones, 70% to 90% of them detected once, and 0.77% sits in the top ten. CDR1 and CDR2 (germline): SGHNT, YYREEE (reference sequence). Trimming stripped 0 bases from V and 1 base from J, with 10 bases between. The CDR3 consists of 15 residues. The sequence was collected from a woman aged 18 to 35 who had recovered from COVID-19. The specimen was PBMCs or T cells enriched from blood (not recorded which). This chain joins TRBV5-4 and TRBJ1-1; perhaps TRBD1 as D (5 bases). The CDR3 spells CASSLAKGRNTEAFF. In nucleotides, the CDR3 is TGTGCCAGCAGCTTGGCTAAGGGGCGGAACACTGAAGCTTTCTTT.